A single sample is the source of the 12 T cell receptor beta chains below, sequenced in a study of blood T cell repertoires in COVID-19. Repertoires were generated with immunoSEQ multiplex PCR, while TCRdb's copy carries only in-frame clones and drops some. The data show around 90,000 clones, 70% to 90% seen once. Material for sequencing was peripheral blood. The source is a woman aged 70 to 79 with active or convalescent COVID-19.

This clone was counted only a few times. The chain is built from TRBV7-9 and TRBJ2-2; D not resolved. Germline lookup yields CDR1 SEHNR and CDR2 FQNEAQ (reference sequence). The ends were cut back, 1 base at V and 9 bases at J, with 9 bases in the middle. This CDR3 has 13 amino acids. CDR3 sequence: CASSLGGGRELFF. Written as DNA, the CDR3 is TGTGCCAGCAGCTTAGGAGGCGGAAGGGAGCTGTTTTTT. Supplemented by reference TRBV7-9 and TRBJ2-2, the full variable domain reads DTGVSQNPRHKITKRGQNVTFRCDPISEHNRLYWYRQTLGQGPEFLTYFQNEAQLEKSRLLSDRFSAERPKGSFSTLEIQRTEQGDSAMYLCASSLGGGRELFFGEGSRLTVL.

The V and J genes are TRBV24-1 and TRBJ2-2; perhaps TRBD2 as D (5 bases). V was trimmed by 3 bases and J by 6 bases, leaving 16 bases between them. The CDR3 totals 16 residues. Germline V gives CDR1 KGHDR, CDR2 SFDVKD. The CDR3 DNA sequence: TGTGCCACCAGTGATCCCGCACCAGGCGGGTCCGGGGAGCTGTTTTTT. This gives the protein CATSDPAPGGSGELFF.

This chain uses TRBV28 with TRBJ1-2; a possible D gene is TRBD1 (5 bases). The germline CDR1 and CDR2 sequences are MDHEN and SYDVKM. Trimming pared 5 bases from V and 8 bases from J, leaving 15 bases between. The CDR3 has 13 residues. The DNA for the CDR3 is TGTGCCAGCAGTACGCAGGGTGCGCGGGGCTACACCTTC. Translating gives CASSTQGARGYTF.

The chain recombines TRBV6-6 with TRBJ1-1; TRBD1 might be the D (5 bases). Germline V CDR1 and CDR2: MNHNY, SVGAGI (reference sequence). The V and J ends lost 2 bases and 4 bases respectively, with 14 bases between them. The CDR3 contains 15 residues. CDR3 region: CASSYSQGFFTEAFF. CDR3 sequence (DNA): TGTGCCAGCAGTTACAGTCAGGGATTTTTCACTGAAGCTTTCTTT.

This sequence joins TRBV5-1 and TRBJ1-4; possible D gene TRBD1, 6 bases. From germline, CDR1 is SGHRS and CDR2 YFSETQ. V was pared by 4 bases and J by 8 bases, with 18 bases between. This CDR3 has 15 residues. CDR3 sequence reads: CASSPSGTQGEKLFF. CDR3 coding DNA: TGCGCCAGCAGCCCCTCCGGGACACAAGGGGAAAAACTGTTTTTT.

The chain links TRBV7-7 to TRBJ1-3; the D is unclear. From germline, CDR1 is SSHAT and CDR2 FNYEAQ (reference sequence). The CDR3 is 13 residues long. The CDR3 coding sequence is TGTGCTACTTCCCCATCGCCTGGAAACACCATATATTTT. This encodes CATSPSPGNTIYF.

This clone has a handful of counts. This chain connects TRBV2 to TRBJ1-2; 8 bases line up with TRBD1. The CDR3 is made up of 13 amino acids. Trimming cost V 5 bases and J 5 bases; bases outside gene matches: 4. Germline CDR1 and CDR2: SNHLY and FYNNEI. Here the CDR3 DNA reads TGTGCCAGCAGTCCCAGGGGGCTTTATGGCTACACCTTC. Amino acids: CASSPRGLYGYTF.

The table lists this clone with a count of one. The chain is built from TRBV3-1 (or the pseudogene TRBV3-2) and TRBJ2-1; 9 bases fit TRBD2. The CDR3 sequence is 16 residues long. The germline CDR1 and CDR2 sequences are LGHDT and YNNKEL (reference sequence). Trimming removed 5 bases from V and 5 bases from J; junction bases left unmatched: 10. The CDR3 bases are TGTGCCAGCAGCAAACCCGGGACTAGCAGAAACAATGAGCAGTTCTTC. Protein product: CASSKPGTSRNNEQFF.

This chain links TRBV7-6 with TRBJ1-2, with a possible D match to TRBD1 (5 bases). The CDR3 runs to 11 residues. CDR1 is SGHVS and CDR2 is FNYEAQ in the germline V gene. V lost 5 bases and J lost 12, with 13 bases in between. CDR3 coding DNA: TGTGCCAGCAGCCCACAGGTTCAACACACCTTC. Its protein product is CASSPQVQHTF.

The genes are TRBV19 and TRBJ2-3; 7 positions agree with TRBD1. J gave up 4 bases and V 5 bases, and 12 bases lay outside the gene matches. This CDR3 is 16 amino acids long. Germline V CDR1 and CDR2: LNHDA, SQIVND (reference sequence). CDR3 in DNA: TGTGCCAGTAGTGGGGCCGACAGGGTAGGGCCAGATACGCAGTATTTT. Translated, it gives CASSGADRVGPDTQYF.

This clone was detected once. The rearrangement joins TRBV19 to TRBJ2-7; D might be TRBD1 (7 bases). V lost 2 bases and J lost 4, with 15 bases in between. CDR3 length: 15 residues. Germline V lookup: CDR1 LNHDA, CDR2 SQIVND (reference sequence). CDR3 amino acids: CASSITGRGDYEQYF. CDR3 coding DNA: TGTGCCAGTAGTATAACTGGCAGGGGGGATTACGAGCAGTACTTC.

This clone appeared a single time. The gene calls are TRBV24-1 and TRBJ1-4, with D tentatively TRBD1 (5 bases). Germline V gene data show CDR1 as KGHDR and CDR2 as SFDVKD. The germline V and J ends were trimmed by 5 bases and 5 bases, with 11 bases remaining between them. The CDR3 is 14 residues long. CDR3 in DNA: TGTGCCACCAGTGGGTTGGGGCTAAATGAAAAACTGTTTTTT. Protein sequence: CATSGLGLNEKLFF.